What follows are 13 T cell receptor beta chains derived from one specimen sequenced in a study of blood T cell repertoires in COVID-19. Data came from immunoSEQ multiplex PCR; TCRdb stores just in-frame clones and leaves some out. The table includes a few hundred thousand clones, roughly 90% detected once. The sequenced material came from PBMCs or T cells enriched from blood (not recorded which). The receptors were sampled from a man between 25 and 39 years old who had been exposed to COVID-19.

CDR3 amino acids: CASSESLYSSTDTQYF. As DNA, the CDR3 is TGTGCCAGCAGTGAATCTCTATACTCTAGCACAGATACGCAGTATTTT. J is TRBJ2-3 and V is TRBV25-1; D remains unclear. Trimming removed 1 base from V and 0 bases from J, with 11 bases in between. The CDR3 covers 16 residues. Germline CDR1 MGHDK, CDR2 SYGVNS.

This chain links TRBV6-6 with TRBJ2-3; 7 nucleotides line up with TRBD2. The trim removed 0 bases at V and 4 bases at J, leaving 7 bases unmatched. There are 16 residues in the CDR3. From germline, CDR1 is MNHNY and CDR2 SVGAGI (reference sequence). CDR3 residues: CASSYSSGGRPDTQYF. The CDR3 nucleotides are TGTGCCAGCAGTTACTCATCCGGGGGGAGGCCAGATACGCAGTATTTT.

The chain combines TRBV6-5 with TRBJ2-7, with TRBD2 matching over 8 bases. The CDR3 spans 14 residues. V dropped 8 bases and J dropped 7; count of bases not matched to a gene: 13. Per germline, CDR1 MNHEY and CDR2 SVGAGI. The CDR3 loop reads CASAQSGGPREQYF. For the CDR3, the DNA is TGTGCCAGCGCCCAAAGCGGGGGCCCTAGGGAGCAGTACTTC.

The rearrangement links TRBV30 to TRBJ2-3; 11 nucleotides match TRBD2. Germline V gene sequence: CDR1 GTSNPN, CDR2 SVGIG (reference sequence). CDR3 size: 15 residues. V shed 3 bases, J shed 1 base, and the junction held 3 bases outside the gene matches. CDR3 DNA sequence: TGTGCCTGGAGCCGACTAGCGGGGCGCACAGATACGCAGTATTTT. This codes for CAWSRLAGRTDTQYF.

The chain is built from TRBV6-5 and TRBJ1-6; D not resolved. V lost 2 bases, J lost 8 bases, and 7 bases lay in between. The CDR3 covers 13 residues. Germline V gene data show CDR1 as MNHEY and CDR2 as SVGAGI. The CDR3 DNA reads TGTGCCAGCAGTTACGGCGGGGATTCACCCCTCCACTTT. Translation gives CASSYGGDSPLHF.

In nucleotides, the CDR3 is TGCAGCGAGACAGGGGCTCAAGCCAAAAACATTCAGTACTTC. Amino acids: CSETGAQAKNIQYF. The chain has TRBV29-1 and TRBJ2-4, with 8 bases aligning to TRBD1. V shed 7 bases, J shed 0 bases, and the junction held 5 bases outside the gene matches. CDR1 and CDR2 from the germline V gene are SQVTM and ANQGSEA. This CDR3 has 14 residues.

This clone was seen once. The chain is built from TRBV5-6 and TRBJ2-5, with no clear D. The CDR3 sequence is 15 residues long. Germline-derived CDR1 and CDR2 are SGHDT and YYEEEE. V gave up 0 bases and J gave up 5 bases, with 14 bases separating them. CDR3 region: CASSLEPPLAETQYF. The CDR3 DNA follows: TGTGCCAGCAGCTTGGAACCTCCTTTAGCCGAGACCCAGTACTTC.

The chain has TRBV10-3 and TRBJ1-1; possible D gene TRBD1, 5 bases. The CDR3 loop spans 14 amino acids. The germline V and J ends were trimmed by 10 bases and 2 bases, with 17 bases remaining between them. Germline V gives CDR1 ENHRY, CDR2 SYGVKD. The CDR3 here is CATTSGWKNTEAFF. The CDR3 bases are TGTGCCACCACCTCAGGGTGGAAAAACACTGAAGCTTTCTTT.

The chain uses TRBV7-9 and TRBJ2-7; 8 bases are shared with TRBD1. V lost 5 bases, J lost 0 bases, and 6 bases stayed unmatched. The CDR3 consists of 15 residues. The germline V gene encodes CDR1 SEHNR and CDR2 FQNEAQ (reference sequence). This chain's CDR3 is CASSDGQGYSYEQYF. The DNA for the CDR3 is TGTGCCAGCAGCGACGGACAGGGATACTCCTACGAGCAGTACTTC.

The gene calls are TRBV5-4 and TRBJ2-5; 12 bases fit TRBD2. Per the germline V gene, CDR1 is SGHNT and CDR2 is YYREEE (reference sequence). This CDR3 has 17 amino acids. With V trimmed by 0 bases and J by 4 bases, 7 bases remained unmatched. CDR3: CASSLGLAGVDRETQYF. The CDR3 nucleotides read TGTGCCAGCAGCTTGGGACTAGCGGGGGTCGATAGAGAGACCCAGTACTTC.

The chain couples TRBV20-1 to TRBJ2-5, with a possible D match to TRBD2 (5 bases). The CDR3 totals 11 residues. Trimming stripped 8 bases from V and 5 bases from J, with 12 bases between. Germline CDR1 reads DFQATT; CDR2 reads SNEGSKA (reference sequence). CDR3 region: CSSHTGETQYF. The CDR3 nucleotides read TGCAGTTCCCATACGGGGGAGACCCAGTACTTC.

Only a few counts were recorded for this clone. The chain links TRBV11-2 to TRBJ1-2; no firm D call. Trimming took 5 bases from V and 4 from J, leaving 17 bases between them. The V gene's germline CDR1 is SGHAT and CDR2 FQNNGV. The length of the CDR3 is 15 residues. CDR3: CASSPVEGAGYGYTF. As DNA, the CDR3 is TGTGCCAGCAGCCCTGTGGAGGGAGCGGGCTATGGCTACACCTTC. Full variable domain (missing parts from reference TRBV11-2 and TRBJ1-2): EAGVAQSPRYKIIEKRQSVAFWCNPISGHATLYWYQQILGQGPKLLIQFQNNGVVDDSQLPKDRFSAERLKGVDSTLKIQPAKLEDSAVYLCASSPVEGAGYGYTFGSGTRLTVV.

The rearrangement joins TRBV5-4 to TRBJ1-4; a possible D gene is TRBD1 (5 bases). Trimming cost V 4 bases and J 7 bases, with 17 bases left between them. The CDR3 is 15 residues long. Per germline, CDR1 SGHNT and CDR2 YYREEE (reference sequence). For the CDR3, the DNA is TGTGCCAGCAGCCTCCAAGACCGGGGGATTGAAAAACTGTTTTTT. The encoded protein is CASSLQDRGIEKLFF. Looking up the rest from reference TRBV5-4 and TRBJ1-4 gives the full variable domain: ETGVTQSPTHLIKTRGQQVTLRCSSQSGHNTVSWYQQALGQGPQFIFQYYREEENGRGNFPPRFSGLQFPNYSSELNVNALELDDSALYLCASSLQDRGIEKLFFGSGTQLSVL.